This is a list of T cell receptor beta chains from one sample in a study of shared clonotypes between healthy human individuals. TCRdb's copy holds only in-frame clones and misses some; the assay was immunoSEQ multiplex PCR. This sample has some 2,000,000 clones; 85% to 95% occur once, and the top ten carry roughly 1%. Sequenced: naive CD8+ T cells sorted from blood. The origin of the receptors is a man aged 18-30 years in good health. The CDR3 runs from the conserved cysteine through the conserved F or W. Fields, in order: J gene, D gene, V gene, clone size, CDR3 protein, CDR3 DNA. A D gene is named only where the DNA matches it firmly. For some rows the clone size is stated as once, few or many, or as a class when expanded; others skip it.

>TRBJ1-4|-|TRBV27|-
CASRVLGNEKLFF
TGTGCCAGCAGGGTTCTGGGTAATGAAAAACTGTTTTTT
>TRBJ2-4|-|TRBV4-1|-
CASSQDPVGGGKNIQYF
TGCGCCAGCAGCCAAGACCCAGTAGGAGGAGGTAAAAACATTCAGTACTTC
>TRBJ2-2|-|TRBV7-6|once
CASSGGGRFTGELFF
TGTGCCAGCAGCGGTGGGGGGCGTTTCACCGGGGAGCTGTTTTTT
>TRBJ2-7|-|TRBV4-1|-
CASSQRKGITYEQYF
TGCGCCAGCAGCCAGAGGAAGGGCATAACCTACGAGCAGTACTTC
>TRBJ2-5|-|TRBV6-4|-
CASSEYRQETQYF
TGTGCCAGCAGTGAGTACAGACAAGAGACCCAGTACTTC
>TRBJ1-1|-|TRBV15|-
CATSRERRVTYGTEAFF
TGTGCCACCAGCAGAGAGAGGCGGGTAACTTACGGCACTGAAGCTTTCTTT
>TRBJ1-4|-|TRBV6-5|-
CASSLGGGAGEKLFF
TGTGCCAGCAGCCTAGGGGGGGGCGCGGGCGAAAAACTGTTTTTT
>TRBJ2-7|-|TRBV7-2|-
CASSHTSSSSYEQYF
TGTGCCAGCAGCCATACTAGCAGTAGCTCCTACGAGCAGTACTTC
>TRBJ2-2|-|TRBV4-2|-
CASSQILLTESNTGELFF
TGTGCCAGCAGCCAGATCCTCCTGACGGAGTCGAACACCGGGGAGCTGTTTTTT
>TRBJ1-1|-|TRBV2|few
CASSLEAEAFF
TGTGCCAGCAGTCTGGAAGCTGAAGCTTTCTTT
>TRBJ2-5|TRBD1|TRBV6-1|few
CASRTGLLETQYF
TGTGCCAGCAGGACAGGGTTGTTAGAGACCCAGTACTTC
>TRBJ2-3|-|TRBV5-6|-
CASSGPGDTQYF
TGTGCCAGCAGCGGACCCGGGGATACGCAGTATTTT
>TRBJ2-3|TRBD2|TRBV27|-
CASSKPGLAGEHTDTQYF
TGTGCCAGCAGCAAACCGGGACTAGCGGGGGAACACACAGATACGCAGTATTTT
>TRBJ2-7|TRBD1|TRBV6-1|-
CASSEGDRGLYEQYF
TGTGCCAGCAGTGAAGGAGACAGGGGGCTTTACGAGCAGTACTTC
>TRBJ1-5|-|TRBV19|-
CASSIMDYSNQPQHF
TGTGCCAGTAGTATTATGGATTATAGCAATCAGCCCCAGCATTTT
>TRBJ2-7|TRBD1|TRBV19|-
CASSATGKPYEQYF
TGTGCCAGTAGTGCGACAGGGAAGCCCTACGAGCAGTACTTC
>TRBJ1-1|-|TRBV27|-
CASSWGAVGTEAFF
TGTGCCAGCAGTTGGGGGGCTGTGGGCACTGAAGCTTTCTTT
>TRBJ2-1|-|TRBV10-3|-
CALGEPDWDEQFF
TGTGCCCTGGGGGAACCCGATTGGGATGAGCAGTTCTTC
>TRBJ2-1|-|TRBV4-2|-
CASSQDGGSEQFF
TGTGCCAGCAGCCAAGATGGGGGGTCAGAGCAGTTCTTC
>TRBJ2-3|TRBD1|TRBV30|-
CAWSVGQGALDTQYF
TGTGCCTGGAGTGTAGGGCAGGGGGCTCTGGATACGCAGTATTTT
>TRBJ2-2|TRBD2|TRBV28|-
CASSLRRLAGDTGELFF
TGTGCCAGCAGTTTAAGGAGACTAGCGGGAGACACCGGGGAGCTGTTTTTT
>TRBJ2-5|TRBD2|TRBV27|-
CASSPSGIVETQYF
TGTGCCAGCAGCCCTAGCGGGATAGTAGAGACCCAGTACTTC
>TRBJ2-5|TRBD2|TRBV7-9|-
CASSLEAGVNF
TGTGCCAGCAGCTTAGAGGCGGGGGTGAACTTC
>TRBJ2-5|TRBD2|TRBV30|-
CAWSRLAVEQYF
TGTGCCTGGAGTAGGCTAGCGGTAGAGCAGTACTTC
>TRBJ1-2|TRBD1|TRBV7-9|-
CASSFGTDPLGYGYTF
TGTGCCAGCAGCTTCGGGACAGACCCATTGGGTTATGGCTACACCTTC
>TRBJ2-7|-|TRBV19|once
CASSIDSGGHSYEQYF
TGTGCCAGTAGTATAGATTCCGGTGGACACTCCTACGAGCAGTACTTC
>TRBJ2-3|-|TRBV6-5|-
CAALRGLADTQYF
TGTGCCGCCTTGCGGGGATTAGCAGATACGCAGTATTTT
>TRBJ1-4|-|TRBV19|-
CASSGETATNEKLFF
TGTGCCAGTAGTGGGGAGACCGCAACTAATGAAAAACTGTTTTTT
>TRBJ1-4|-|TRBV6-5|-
CASSYSGFMSNEKLFF
TGTGCCAGCAGTTACTCAGGGTTCATGTCTAATGAAAAACTGTTTTTT
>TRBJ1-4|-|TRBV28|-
CASSLRATNEKLFF
TGTGCCAGCAGTTTACGGGCAACTAATGAAAAACTGTTTTTT
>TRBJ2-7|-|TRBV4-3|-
CASSQEVGISYEQYF
TGCGCCAGCAGCCAAGAAGTCGGGATTTCCTACGAGCAGTACTTC
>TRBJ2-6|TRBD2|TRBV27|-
CASSLSYSIASGAPGANVLTF
TGTGCCAGCAGTTTATCTTACTCTATCGCTAGCGGGGCCCCTGGGGCCAACGTCCTGACTTTC
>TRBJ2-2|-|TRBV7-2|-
CASSLAGTGELFF
TGTGCCAGCAGCTTAGCGGGCACCGGGGAGCTGTTTTTT
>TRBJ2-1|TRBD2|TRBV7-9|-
CASSLGLTSGNEQFF
TGTGCCAGCAGCCTGGGACTAACGTCCGGCAATGAGCAGTTCTTC
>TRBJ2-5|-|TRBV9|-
CASSVGGTQETQYF
TGTGCCAGCAGCGTAGGTGGGACCCAAGAGACCCAGTACTTC
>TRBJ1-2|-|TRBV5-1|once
CASSFTENYGYTF
TGCGCCAGCAGCTTTACCGAAAACTATGGCTACACCTTC
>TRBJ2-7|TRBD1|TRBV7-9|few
CASSPPTGYEQYF
TGTGCCAGCAGCCCACCGACAGGGTACGAGCAGTACTTC
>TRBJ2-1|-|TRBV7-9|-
CASSSPGDGHNEQFF
TGTGCCAGCAGCTCCCCGGGGGACGGACACAATGAGCAGTTCTTC
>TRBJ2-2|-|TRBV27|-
CASRRGPPPGELFF
TGTGCCAGCAGACGGGGACCGCCACCGGGGGAGCTGTTTTTT
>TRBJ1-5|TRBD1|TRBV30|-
CAWSQGASNQPQHF
TGTGCCTGGAGCCAGGGGGCTAGCAATCAGCCCCAGCATTTT
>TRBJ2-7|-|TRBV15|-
CATSKVPNPGYEQYF
TGTGCCACCAGCAAGGTACCGAACCCGGGTTACGAGCAGTACTTC
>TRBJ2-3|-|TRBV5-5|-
CASSSGGTSTDTQYF
TGTGCCAGCAGCTCCGGTGGTACTAGCACAGATACGCAGTATTTT
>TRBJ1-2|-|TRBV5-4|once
CASSQDGGYTF
TGTGCCAGCAGCCAAGACGGAGGCTACACCTTC
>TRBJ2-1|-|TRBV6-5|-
CATRGAWDGNNEQFF
TGTGCCACGAGGGGAGCGTGGGACGGGAACAATGAGCAGTTCTTC
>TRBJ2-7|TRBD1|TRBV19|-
CASSVGQGYEQYF
TGTGCCAGTAGTGTTGGACAGGGGTACGAGCAGTACTTC
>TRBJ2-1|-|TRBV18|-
CASSPDGPLPAAYNEQFF
TGTGCCAGCTCACCAGATGGCCCCCTCCCCGCCGCCTACAATGAGCAGTTCTTC